This passage covers 24 T cell receptor beta chains from one sample sequenced in a study of CD8 T cells in ankylosing spondylitis. TCRdb processed the 5' RACE reads anew with MiXCR; each CDR3 protein has one entry. The data hold around 130,000 distinct CDR3 sequences, with roughly a tenth observed a single time. Sequencing input: blood, either unsorted or a sorted T cell fraction (not recorded which). Every receptor here comes from a male donor with ankylosing spondylitis or in good health (not recorded which).

V is TRBV7-2 and J is TRBJ1-2; no reliable D call. The CDR3 is 14 amino acids. V shed 1 base and J shed 7 bases, with 13 bases lying between them. The germline gives CDR1 SGHTA, CDR2 FQGNSA. CDR3 sequence: CASSLDRAGSGYTF. The CDR3 bases are TGTGCCAGCAGCTTAGATAGGGCAGGTAGTGGCTACACCTTC.

This clonotype was seen ten or more times. The junction and the germline gene differ at one end; a read error may be behind it. V and J are TRBV7-2 and TRBJ1-6, with no clear D. Germline loops: CDR1 SGHTA, CDR2 FQGNSA. The CDR3 is made up of 13 amino acids. The CDR3 here is CASSLKTNSPLHF. Here the CDR3 DNA reads TGTGCCAGCAGTTTGAAGACTAATTCGCCCCTCCACTTT. Complete variable domain (other parts from reference TRBV7-2 and TRBJ1-6): GAGVSQSPSNKVTEKGKDVELRCDPISGHTALYWYRQSLGQGLEFLIYFQGNSAPDKSGLPSDRFSAERTGGSVSTLTIQRTQQEDSAVYLCASSLKTNSPLHFGNGTRLTVT.

The chain employs TRBV5-1 and TRBJ2-1; 9 nucleotides align to TRBD2. CDR3 length equals 17 residues. Trimming cost V 3 bases and J 6 bases; bases outside gene matches: 13. Germline assignment: CDR1 SGHRS and CDR2 YFSETQ. The CDR3 region has the DNA TGCGCCAGCAGCTCCCCTTCTCAATCGCGGGGGGGCAATGAGCAGTTCTTC. Translation gives CASSSPSQSRGGNEQFF.

J is TRBJ2-4 and V is TRBV3-1; D is possibly TRBD1 or TRBD2 (5 bases each). Germline CDR1 is LGHDT and CDR2 is YNNKEL (reference sequence). The CDR3 is 19 amino acids. Trimming pared 7 bases from V and 0 bases from J, leaving 25 bases between. The CDR3 spells CASTQTVGKAALAKNIQYF. The DNA for the CDR3 is TGTGCCAGCACCCAGACAGTCGGGAAAGCAGCGCTAGCCAAAAACATTCAGTACTTC.

This clonotype turned up a few times. CDR3 sequence reads: CSADLTYNEQFF. The CDR3 nucleotides are TGCAGTGCTGACTTAACCTACAATGAGCAGTTCTTC. The chain carries TRBV20-1 and TRBJ2-1, with D uncertain. Germline V gene lookup returns CDR1 DFQATT and CDR2 SNEGSKA (reference sequence). CDR3 length: 12 residues. V lost 5 bases, J lost 2 bases, and 7 bases lay in between.

This clonotype was recorded many times. The chain links TRBV3-1 to TRBJ2-7; D call uncertain. Trimming cost V 0 bases and J 5 bases, with 8 bases left between them. The germline CDR1 and CDR2 sequences are LGHDT and YNNKEL (reference sequence). The CDR3 runs to 13 residues. CDR3 coding DNA: TGTGCCAGCAGCCAAGATCATTGGAACGAGCAGTACTTC. Residues: CASSQDHWNEQYF.

The chain joins TRBV27 to TRBJ2-7, with TRBD1 identical over 9 bases. The V gene's germline CDR1 is MNHEY and CDR2 SMNVEV (reference sequence). J gave up 5 bases and V 9 bases, and 11 bases lay outside the gene matches. This CDR3 comprises 14 residues. As DNA, the CDR3 is TGTGCCAGTCAGTGGGGACAGGGTGAGCACGAGCAGTACTTC. Protein sequence: CASQWGQGEHEQYF.

This clonotype showed up many times. V is TRBV20-1 and J is TRBJ2-7; no clear D. The CDR3 covers 12 residues. V dropped 0 bases and J dropped 3 bases, with 6 bases sitting between them. Germline CDR1 reads DFQATT; CDR2 reads SNEGSKA (reference sequence). DNA for the CDR3: TGCAGTGCTAGAGAGGGCTTCTACGAGCAGTACTTC. This codes for CSAREGFYEQYF.

CDR3 DNA: TGTGCCATCAGCTCCACAGATACGCAGTATTTT. Translating gives CAISSTDTQYF. The chain joins TRBV10-3 to TRBJ2-3; no clear D gene. Germline CDR1 is ENHRY and CDR2 is SYGVKD. The length of the CDR3 is 11 residues. V lost 6 bases, J lost 2 bases, and 3 bases lay in between.

This clonotype was counted many times. J is TRBJ2-1 and V is TRBV7-2; the match to TRBD2 covers 15 bases. V gave up 7 bases and J gave up 9 bases; unmatched junction bases: 4. The CDR3 is 14 residues long. Germline V gives CDR1 SGHTA, CDR2 FQGNSA. CDR3 protein: CASTGTSGRSEQFF. As DNA, the CDR3 is TGTGCCAGCACCGGGACTAGCGGGAGGTCTGAGCAGTTCTTC.

Only a few counts were recorded for this clonotype. J is TRBJ1-2 and V is TRBV20-1; D may be TRBD1 (6 bases). The CDR3 consists of 13 residues. With 4 bases removed from V and 6 bases from J, the gap between germline ends came to 15 bases. Germline V lookup: CDR1 DFQATT, CDR2 SNEGSKA (reference sequence). The CDR3 nucleotides are TGCAGTGCTACGCCCGGGACATTGAATGGCTACACCTTC. As protein: CSATPGTLNGYTF.

J is TRBJ2-7 and V is TRBV6-1; 8 bases agree with TRBD1. In germline, CDR1 is MNHNS, CDR2 SASEGT. Germline trimming cut 4 bases from V and 2 bases from J; bases unmatched to any gene: 7. The CDR3 totals 15 residues. This CDR3 is CASSGTGIPPYEQYF. The CDR3 nucleotides are TGTGCCAGCAGTGGGACAGGGATTCCACCCTACGAGCAGTACTTC.

The V call is TRBV29-1, the J call TRBJ1-3; 10 bases map to TRBD1. The CDR3 contains 13 residues. J gave up 9 bases and V 4 bases, and 6 bases lay outside the gene matches. The germline CDR1 and CDR2 sequences are SQVTM and ANQGSEA. CDR3 in amino acids: CSVGDRGMGTIYF. The DNA of the CDR3 is TGCAGCGTTGGGGACAGGGGAATGGGCACCATATATTTT.

This clonotype was picked up many times. J is TRBJ2-3 and V is TRBV5-1; D is possibly TRBD1 (5 bases). The CDR3 covers 16 residues. Germline V CDR1 and CDR2: SGHRS, YFSETQ. V lost 0 bases and J 4 bases, leaving 15 bases between the germline ends. The CDR3 coding sequence is TGCGCCAGCAGCTTGGCCGGCTCCAGGGTAGCAGATACGCAGTATTTT. Translated: CASSLAGSRVADTQYF. Together with reference TRBV5-1 and TRBJ2-3, the CDR3 gives the full variable domain: KAGVTQTPRYLIKTRGQQVTLSCSPISGHRSVSWYQQTPGQGLQFLFEYFSETQRNKGNFPGRFSGRQFSNSRSEMNVSTLELGDSALYLCASSLAGSRVADTQYFGPGTRLTVL.

In this sample, this clonotype turned up a few times. The chain combines TRBV12-3 or TRBV12-4 with TRBJ1-1, with D unclear. Trimming shortened V by 1 base and J by 1 base, and 7 bases separated the two germline ends. CDR3 length equals 14 residues. The DNA of the CDR3 is TGTGCCAGCAGTTTAGTTGGTTGGAACACTGAAGCTTTCTTT. Its translation: CASSLVGWNTEAFF.

This clonotype was counted a single time. The V gene is TRBV5-1, the J gene TRBJ1-1; D uncertain. The CDR3 extends over 15 amino acids. Trimming took off 0 bases at V and 1 base at J, with 10 bases between the two ends. CDR1 is SGHRS and CDR2 is YFSETQ in the germline V gene. The CDR3 DNA sequence: TGCGCCAGCAGCTTGGATCCAGCCACGAACACTGAAGCTTTCTTT. As protein: CASSLDPATNTEAFF.

This clonotype was found many times. V is TRBV20-1 and J is TRBJ2-1; 13 positions match TRBD2. The CDR3 runs 16 residues. CDR1 and CDR2 (germline): DFQATT, SNEGSKA (reference sequence). Trimming removed 2 bases from V and 2 bases from J; junction bases left unmatched: 3. CDR3 amino acids: CSARPTSGGTYNEQFF. The CDR3 DNA reads TGCAGTGCTAGACCGACTAGCGGGGGGACCTACAATGAGCAGTTCTTC.

This clonotype was seen only a few times. This chain connects TRBV7-9 to TRBJ2-5; 7 nucleotides align to TRBD1. With V trimmed by 5 bases and J by 5 bases, 17 bases remained unmatched. The CDR3 is 17 amino acids. CDR1 and CDR2 from the germline V gene are SEHNR and FQNEAQ (reference sequence). The CDR3 spells CASSPNRLDRRLETQYF. As DNA, the CDR3 is TGTGCCAGCAGCCCAAACCGATTGGACAGGAGGTTGGAGACCCAGTACTTC.

This clonotype was seen at least ten times. This chain joins TRBV5-1 and TRBJ2-7; tentatively, D is TRBD2 (5 bases). The V and J ends lost 0 bases and 6 bases respectively, with 16 bases between them. This CDR3 has 15 residues. CDR1 and CDR2 (germline): SGHRS, YFSETQ. Here the CDR3 reads CASSLEEHPAVEQYF. CDR3 in DNA: TGCGCCAGCAGCTTGGAGGAGCACCCAGCGGTCGAGCAGTACTTC.

With regard to this clonotype: The junction departs from the called germline gene at one end, perhaps through a read error. This rearrangement joins TRBV18 to TRBJ2-2; 7 bases agree with TRBD2. The germline V gene encodes CDR1 KGHSH and CDR2 LQKENI. The CDR3 length is 16 residues. The CDR3: CAGSHSQRENTGELFF. DNA of the CDR3: TGTGCCGGCTCACACAGCCAGCGGGAGAACACCGGGGAGCTGTTTTTT.

With respect to this clonotype: This could be a read error, since a much larger clone is one nucleotide away. V usage is TRBV5-1 and J usage is TRBJ2-2; TRBD2 is a possible D gene (5 bases). The CDR3 length is 15 residues. Germline V gene lookup returns CDR1 SGHRS and CDR2 YFSETQ. CDR3 nucleotide sequence: TGCGCCAGCAGCTTGGCCGTGGGGAGCACCGGGCAGCTGTTTTTT. Its protein is CASSLAVGSTGQLFF.

There are many counts of this clonotype. The V and J genes are TRBV4-3 and TRBJ2-5; TRBD2 matches 8 bases. CDR3 length equals 14 residues. The V and J ends lost 3 bases and 5 bases, in that order; junction bases with no gene match: 5. CDR1 and CDR2 (germline): LGHNA, YSLEER. CDR3 nucleotides: TGCGCCAGCAGCCAGGGACTAGTGGGCGAGACCCAGTACTTC. Encoded protein: CASSQGLVGETQYF.

This sequence joins TRBV5-5 and TRBJ2-1; 11 nucleotides line up with TRBD2. V was pared by 1 base and J by 7 bases, with 10 bases of the junction left unmatched. The germline gives CDR1 SGHKS, CDR2 YYEKEE (reference sequence). The CDR3 covers 17 residues. CDR3 nucleotide sequence: TGTGCCAGCAGCTTGCAACAACTAGCGGGAGTTGGGAATGAGCAGTTCTTC. It yields the protein CASSLQQLAGVGNEQFF.

This clonotype was recorded at least ten times. The CDR3 nucleotides are TGTGCCAGCAGTAGTAGCGGGAGAGGAGAGACCCAGTACTTC. This codes for CASSSSGRGETQYF. The chain couples TRBV12-3 or TRBV12-4 to TRBJ2-5, with 9 bases lining up with TRBD2. With 5 bases clipped from V and 4 bases from J, the junction kept 5 bases outside the gene matches. The CDR3 length is 14 residues.